The TCR beta chain described here comes from a study of T-cell memory formation after mild COVID-19. V was trimmed by 5 bases and J by 1 base, leaving 14 bases between them. The germline V gene has CDR1 MNHEY and CDR2 SVGEGT. The CDR3 spans 15 residues. The authors produced TCR alpha and TCR beta cDNA libraries with sample barcodes and UMIs by 5'RACE using constant-segment primers. Using its own MiXCR run on the 5' RACE reads, TCRdb lists one record per CDR3 protein. This repertoire shows 200,000 to 250,000 distinct CDR3 sequences, 27% found once; its top ten account for approximately 10%. The receptor's source is an adult woman who had mild COVID-19 (a few samples of this study predate the infection). Cell type and time point are not known. The sequenced sample consisted of PBMCs or a T cell subset sorted from them (not recorded which). The chain employs TRBV6-2 or TRBV6-3 and TRBJ1-1; D unclear. For the CDR3, the DNA is TGTGCCAGCAGTGACCCCGGGAGGGCGAACACTGAAGCTTTCTTT. Its protein is CASSDPGRANTEAFF.